These 10 T cell receptor beta chains share one sample of origin, sequenced in a study of T cell responses to AZD1222 COVID-19 vaccine. Profiling relied on immunoSEQ multiplex PCR, and the TCRdb table lists in-frame clones only, not all of them. The sample has about 120,000 clones, over 75% seen once. The specimen comprised peripheral blood, sampled on day 0 of AZD1222 vaccination. These receptors all stem from an adult in good health.

This chain uses TRBV7-2 with TRBJ2-1; TRBD2 aligns across 10 bases. Germline loops: CDR1 SGHTA, CDR2 FQGNSA. J gave up 8 bases and V 5 bases, and 18 bases lay outside the gene matches. The CDR3 loop spans 18 amino acids. As DNA, the CDR3 is TGTGCCAGCAGCCCTCAGGCGGACTGGCTAGCGGGAGAGGATGAGCAGTTCTTC. It codes for CASSPQADWLAGEDEQFF.

The chain links TRBV7-3 to TRBJ2-7, with TRBD2 matching over 13 bases. This CDR3 region has 15 residues. J gave up 3 bases and V 5 bases, and 4 bases lay outside the gene matches. Germline V gene data show CDR1 as SGHTA and CDR2 as FQGTGA. The CDR3 nucleotides are TGTGCCAGCAGCCCGGGACTAGCGGGGAGCTACGAGCAGTACTTC. Encoded protein: CASSPGLAGSYEQYF.

This clone was seen a handful of times. The chain employs TRBV11-3 and TRBJ1-1; D gene uncertain. CDR1 is SGHNT, CDR2 YENEEA, per germline. V lost 0 bases and J lost 12, with 17 bases in between. This CDR3 spans 14 amino acids. CDR3 DNA sequence: TGTGCCAGCAGCTTAGACCCCTACACCCCCGGCCCTTTCTTT. Amino acid sequence: CASSLDPYTPGPFF.

The count of this clone is one. This chain joins TRBV11-3 and TRBJ2-7; either TRBD1 or TRBD2 may fit D (5 bases each). The CDR3 has 14 amino acids. Trimming took off 3 bases at V and 6 bases at J, with 15 bases between the two ends. The V gene's germline CDR1 is SGHNT and CDR2 YENEEA. CDR3 bases: TGTGCCAGCAGCTTGAAGGCGAGGGGCCTCGAGCAGTACTTC. This encodes CASSLKARGLEQYF.

The chain carries TRBV3-1 (or the pseudogene TRBV3-2) and TRBJ2-3, with 7 positions matching TRBD2. The CDR3 has 16 residues. With 4 bases clipped from V and 7 bases from J, the junction kept 14 bases outside the gene matches. CDR1 is LGHDT and CDR2 is YNNKEL in the germline V gene (reference sequence). The CDR3: CASSPPSLAGVNTQYF. CDR3 DNA: TGTGCCAGCAGCCCACCTTCCCTTGCGGGAGTGAATACGCAGTATTTT.

This chain connects TRBV4-1 to TRBJ2-1; a possible D gene is TRBD2 (5 bases). CDR3 length equals 12 residues. Trimming took 1 base from V and 15 from J, leaving 13 bases between them. The V gene's germline CDR1 is MGHRA and CDR2 YSYEKL. The CDR3 DNA follows: TGCGCCAGCAGCCAAGTCGCGGGTGGTAGGTTCTTC. Its translation: CASSQVAGGRFF.

The CDR3 bases are TGTGCCAGCAGTGACGAGCATTCACCCCTCCACTTT. It is translated as CASSDEHSPLHF. This chain connects TRBV6-4 to TRBJ1-6; D is unresolved. Germline values: CDR1 MRHNA, CDR2 SNTAGT. Trimming took 2 bases from V and 8 from J, leaving 4 bases between them. This CDR3 has 12 amino acids.

The V and J genes are TRBV10-3 and TRBJ2-7; no clear D gene. CDR1 is ENHRY, CDR2 SYGVKD, per germline. Trimming took 3 bases from V and 2 from J, leaving 11 bases between them. The CDR3 spans 14 residues. CDR3 nucleotides: TGTGCCATCAGTGATCTGGCGGAACCCTACGAGCAGTACTTC. Translation: CAISDLAEPYEQYF.

The rearrangement uses TRBV4-2 and TRBJ1-1, with a possible D match to TRBD1 (6 bases). The CDR3 length is 16 residues. V was trimmed by 4 bases and J by 7 bases, leaving 22 bases between them. Per germline, CDR1 LGHNA and CDR2 YNFKEQ. The CDR3 loop is CASSLEGGVNTFEAFF. The CDR3 DNA reads TGTGCCAGCAGCCTCGAGGGGGGCGTGAACACGTTTGAAGCTTTCTTT.

This sequence joins TRBV10-1 and TRBJ1-2; no clear D gene. The CDR3 consists of 10 residues. CDR1 and CDR2 from the germline V gene are WNHNN and SYGVQD (reference sequence). The V end was cut by 7 bases, the J end by 6 bases, with 6 bases between. The CDR3 region is CASTKNGYTF. For the CDR3, the DNA is TGCGCCAGCACGAAGAATGGCTACACCTTC.